This T cell receptor beta chain is from a study of blood T cell repertoires in COVID-19. Study overall: Some COVID-19 samples were acute and others convalescent; all came from the United States, Italy and Spain. In each case, the material was cDNA or gDNA derived from T cells, B-cell-depleted T cells, or PBMCs.

As handled by the study authors: For nucleated cells, counts were estimated from reference gene primer amplification. The protocol was immunoSEQ multiplex PCR, while the TCRdb copy is restricted to in-frame clones and leaves out a portion. Clone size and the V and J calls come from that table; the DNA yielded D and trimming. The sample carries 150,000 to 200,000 clones, about 88% recorded once. V dropped 6 bases and J dropped 5 bases, with 10 bases sitting between them. The CDR3 is 12 residues long. CDR1 is SNHLY and CDR2 is FYNNEI in the germline V gene. The sequenced sample consisted of peripheral blood. The chain employs TRBV2 and TRBJ1-2; D may be TRBD1 (5 bases). The TCR originated in a man aged 18-30 years who had recovered from COVID-19. CDR3: CASRGGGYGYTF. The CDR3 DNA reads TGTGCCAGCAGGGGGGGAGGTTATGGCTACACCTTC.